Reported below is one TCR beta chain. Per the study methods: Quantification of nucleated cells was approximated via reference gene primer amplification. The assay was immunoSEQ multiplex PCR, and TCRdb's table has in-frame clones only and misses some. Clone size and V and J calls were adopted from that table, with D and trimming inferred from the DNA. The data show about 210,000 clones, with more than 75% seen just once and about 6% held by the top ten. This sample was included in a study of blood T cell repertoires in COVID-19. V was clipped by 2 bases and J by 7 bases, with 16 bases between them. This CDR3 is built from 15 residues. The germline V gene has CDR1 MNHNS and CDR2 SASEGT.

The V gene is TRBV6-1, the J gene TRBJ2-3, with a possible D match to TRBD2 (6 bases). The receptor comes from a man aged 60 to 75 who had recovered from COVID-19. The specimen was peripheral blood. This CDR3 is CASSEIGTVRHTQYF. The CDR3 DNA reads as TGTGCCAGCAGTGAAATCGGGACTGTCCGACATACGCAGTATTTT.